One sample yielded the 25 T cell receptor beta chains listed below, sequenced in a study of T-cell memory formation after mild COVID-19. From the 5' RACE reads, TCRdb called clonotypes with MiXCR, one entry per CDR3 protein. Altogether under 650,000 distinct CDR3 sequences are present, about a sixth being singletons, with the ten largest covering 12%. Specimen: PBMCs or a T cell subset sorted from them (not recorded which). These receptors were taken from an adult woman who had mild COVID-19 (a few samples of this study predate the infection). Cell type and time point are not known.

The chain carries TRBV7-9 and TRBJ2-5; 8 nucleotides align to TRBD1. The V gene end was trimmed by 7 bases and the J gene end by 3 bases; junction bases not matched to a gene: 22. This CDR3 is 19 amino acids long. Germline V gene sequence: CDR1 SEHNR, CDR2 FQNEAQ (reference sequence). The CDR3 is CASNDPMDRTGQGEETQYF. Written as DNA, the CDR3 is TGTGCCAGCAACGACCCCATGGATCGGACAGGGCAAGGAGAAGAGACCCAGTACTTC. Full variable domain (outside the CDR3, taken from reference TRBV7-9 and TRBJ2-5): DTGVSQNPRHKITKRGQNVTFRCDPISEHNRLYWYRQTLGQGPEFLTYFQNEAQLEKSRLLSDRFSAERPKGSFSTLEIQRTEQGDSAMYLCASNDPMDRTGQGEETQYFGPGTRLLVL.

V gene TRBV12-3 or TRBV12-4 combines with J gene TRBJ2-2; D remains unclear. The ends were cut back, 3 bases at V and 7 bases at J, with 12 bases in the middle. This CDR3 comprises 14 residues. The CDR3, as DNA: TGTGCCAGCAGTTTGAAGTCGGTTGGCGGGGAGCTGTTTTTT. Amino acids: CASSLKSVGGELFF.

This clonotype has only a few counts. The V call is TRBV25-1, the J call TRBJ2-5; D gene ambiguous. The CDR3 covers 14 residues. Germline V gene data show CDR1 as MGHDK and CDR2 as SYGVNS. Trimming stripped 5 bases from V and 2 bases from J, with 12 bases between. In DNA form, the CDR3 reads TGTGCCAGCAGTCCGAAGAACCAACAAGAGACCCAGTACTTC. It codes for CASSPKNQQETQYF.

The chain joins TRBV7-6 to TRBJ1-2, with TRBD1 as a possible D gene (6 bases). Trimming left V 5 bases short and J 4 bases short, with 17 bases between. The CDR3 covers 15 residues. Germline lookup yields CDR1 SGHVS and CDR2 FNYEAQ. CDR3 residues: CASSPRAGGLYGYTF. The CDR3 DNA reads TGTGCCAGCAGCCCCCGGGCGGGGGGCCTCTATGGCTACACCTTC.

In regard to this clonotype: At one end the junction does not follow the germline gene, possibly because of a read error. CDR3 sequence (DNA): TGTGCTAGCAGCTCAGCGGGGGGTACAGATACGCAGTATTTT. This codes for CASSSAGGTDTQYF. The chain carries TRBV7-7 and TRBJ2-3; 9 bases are shared with TRBD2. CDR3 length: 14 residues. In germline, CDR1 is SSHAT, CDR2 FNYEAQ (reference sequence). Together with reference TRBV7-7 and TRBJ2-3, the CDR3 gives the full variable domain: GAGVSQSPRYKVTKRGQDVTLRCDPISSHATLYWYQQALGQGPEFLTYFNYEAQPDKSGLPSDRFSAERPEGSISTLTIQRTEQRDSAMYRCASSSAGGTDTQYFGPGTRLTVL.

The genes are TRBV6-5 and TRBJ2-3; D is unclear. The V end was cut by 10 bases, the J end by 2 bases, with 7 bases between. This CDR3 comprises 11 residues. Germline CDR1 MNHEY, CDR2 SVGAGI. CDR3 sequence (DNA): TGTGCCACCACAAACACAGATACGCAGTATTTT. Translated: CATTNTDTQYF.

The rearrangement joins TRBV5-8 to TRBJ2-1; TRBD1 aligns across 9 bases. The CDR3 covers 15 residues. J was trimmed by 2 bases and V by 4 bases; bases with no gene match: 4. The germline gives CDR1 SGHTS, CDR2 YDEGEE. CDR3 DNA sequence: TGTGCCAGCAGCATGGGACAGGGTCCCTACAATGAGCAGTTCTTC. Amino acids: CASSMGQGPYNEQFF.

This clonotype was seen more than once but under ten times. The chain links TRBV12-3 or TRBV12-4 to TRBJ2-5; no clear D. Trimming removed 3 bases at V and 2 bases at J, with 7 bases between. The CDR3 spans 13 residues. The DNA for the CDR3 is TGTGCCAGCAGTTTTCTTGGTCAAGAGACCCAGTACTTC. Its translation is CASSFLGQETQYF.

This clonotype came up a few times. The chain carries TRBV7-3 and TRBJ1-2; weak D call: TRBD1 (5 bases). Trimming took 5 bases from V and 0 from J, leaving 13 bases between them. The CDR3 loop spans 15 amino acids. Germline lookup yields CDR1 SGHTA and CDR2 FQGTGA. As DNA, the CDR3 is TGTGCCAGCAGCCCGGGGGTCAGAACTAACTATGGCTACACCTTC. Translating gives CASSPGVRTNYGYTF.

This clonotype came up a few times. The rearrangement joins TRBV7-9 to TRBJ2-7; possible D gene TRBD1, 7 bases. Germline V gives CDR1 SEHNR, CDR2 FQNEAQ (reference sequence). V shed 5 bases and J shed 4 bases, with 24 bases lying between them. CDR3 size: 17 residues. The DNA for the CDR3 is TGTGCCAGCAGCCCTCAGGCCGGGGGACAGCGGCCTTACGAGCAGTACTTC. This codes for CASSPQAGGQRPYEQYF.

The rearrangement links TRBV5-1 to TRBJ1-1; 9 bases are shared with TRBD1. Germline-derived CDR1 and CDR2 are SGHRS and YFSETQ. V lost 4 bases to trimming and J lost 4 bases; unmatched junction nucleotides: 5. The length of the CDR3 is 14 residues. CDR3 sequence: CASSPMTGGTEAFF. CDR3 nucleotides: TGCGCCAGCAGCCCGATGACAGGGGGCACTGAAGCTTTCTTT.

The table lists this clonotype with a few counts. J is TRBJ2-7 and V is TRBV6-6; 9 bases match TRBD1. The CDR3 sequence is 18 residues long. Per the germline V gene, CDR1 is MNHNY and CDR2 is SVGAGI (reference sequence). V lost 0 bases, J lost 0 bases, and 9 bases stayed unmatched. The CDR3 loop reads CASSYSNRGTGSSYEQYF. The DNA for the CDR3 is TGTGCCAGCAGTTACTCGAACAGGGGGACAGGGAGCTCCTACGAGCAGTACTTC.

The genes are TRBV7-9 and TRBJ1-5, with D perhaps matching TRBD1 (5 bases). The CDR3 length is 18 residues. The V gene lost 0 bases and the J gene lost 4 bases, with 19 bases spanning the gap. CDR1 and CDR2 (germline): SEHNR, FQNEAQ (reference sequence). In DNA, the CDR3 is TGTGCCAGCAGCTTAGCAGGGAGCGGAGGGGTCGGGAATCAGCCCCAGCATTTT. Its protein is CASSLAGSGGVGNQPQHF. Together with reference TRBV7-9 and TRBJ1-5, the CDR3 gives the full variable domain: DTGVSQNPRHKITKRGQNVTFRCDPISEHNRLYWYRQTLGQGPEFLTYFQNEAQLEKSRLLSDRFSAERPKGSFSTLEIQRTEQGDSAMYLCASSLAGSGGVGNQPQHFGDGTRLSIL.

V is TRBV19 and J is TRBJ1-1; D remains ambiguous. The V end lost 8 bases, the J end lost 0 bases, and 7 bases lay between the germline ends. Germline values: CDR1 LNHDA, CDR2 SQIVND (reference sequence). The CDR3 has 12 residues. DNA for the CDR3: TGTGCCAGTCGGTTCATGAACACTGAAGCTTTCTTT. It codes for CASRFMNTEAFF.

In its sample, this clonotype was seen a few times. CDR3 residues: CAWCEGPSSYEQYF. The CDR3, as DNA: TGTGCCTGGTGTGAGGGACCGAGCTCCTACGAGCAGTACTTC. This chain links TRBV30 with TRBJ2-7; D is perhaps TRBD1 or TRBD2 (5 bases each). Deletions cut 5 bases from V and 0 bases from J, with 14 bases between. Germline CDR1 is GTSNPN and CDR2 is SVGIG (reference sequence). CDR3 length equals 14 residues.

The chain has TRBV12-3 or TRBV12-4 and TRBJ2-1; D is ambiguous. V lost 6 bases, J lost 13 bases, and 22 bases lay in between. This CDR3 spans 14 amino acids. CDR3 DNA: TGTGCCAGCAGCGCGGACGGCCGCAGATCGGCCCAGTTCTTC. Its protein product is CASSADGRRSAQFF.

The rearrangement uses TRBV24-1 and TRBJ2-5; D call uncertain. V lost 4 bases and J lost 5, with 13 bases in between. Germline CDR1 reads KGHDR; CDR2 reads SFDVKD. The CDR3 is 14 residues long. The chain's CDR3 is CATSDPESRETQYF. The CDR3 coding sequence is TGTGCCACCAGTGACCCAGAAAGCCGGGAGACCCAGTACTTC.

This chain's CDR3 is CASSAREDTEAFF. For the CDR3, the DNA is TGTGCCAGCAGCGCCCGAGAAGACACTGAAGCTTTCTTT. The rearrangement joins TRBV7-8 to TRBJ1-1; no clear D. Trimming removed 5 bases at V and 3 bases at J, with 10 bases between. CDR1 is SGHVS, CDR2 FQNEAQ, per germline. The CDR3 extends over 13 amino acids. Full variable domain (outside the CDR3, taken from reference TRBV7-8 and TRBJ1-1): GAGVSQSPRYKVAKRGQDVALRCDPISGHVSLFWYQQALGQGPEFLTYFQNEAQLDKSGLPSDRFFAERPEGSVSTLKIQRTQQEDSAVYLCASSAREDTEAFFGQGTRLTVV.

This clonotype occurred once. The junction does not match germline at one end; this may be a read error. The CDR3 nucleotides are TGTGCCAGCAGCGCCGGACTAGCGGAGCGGAATTTT. Encoded protein: CASSAGLAERNF. The chain joins TRBV9 to TRBJ2-3; the match to TRBD2 covers 10 bases. The CDR3 has 12 amino acids. Per the germline V gene, CDR1 is SGDLS and CDR2 is YYNGEE.

The rearrangement uses TRBV12-3 or TRBV12-4 and TRBJ2-1, with 7 bases identical to TRBD1. The ends lost 3 bases at V and 8 bases at J; junction bases unmatched: 7. This CDR3 comprises 14 residues. CDR3 bases: TGTGCCAGCAGTTTGGGGACAGCTATCGATGAGCAGTTCTTC. It codes for CASSLGTAIDEQFF.

V and J are TRBV11-2 and TRBJ1-6; D is perhaps TRBD1 (6 bases). The V gene lost 5 bases and the J gene lost 8 bases, with 16 bases spanning the gap. The CDR3 sequence is 15 residues long. Looked up from germline, CDR1 is SGHAT and CDR2 is FQNNGV. Here the CDR3 DNA reads TGTGCCAGCAGCCCCCGGGACACGGGATATTCACCCCTCCACTTT. Translated: CASSPRDTGYSPLHF.

This clonotype was recorded only once. CDR3 in amino acids: CASSPTPGDRGPNQPQHF. CDR3 bases: TGTGCCAGCAGTCCCACCCCTGGGGACAGGGGTCCCAATCAGCCCCAGCATTTT. The chain is built from TRBV12-3 or TRBV12-4 and TRBJ1-5, with 10 positions matching TRBD1. V shed 5 bases and J 3 bases; nucleotides not matched to a gene: 13. The CDR3 contains 18 residues.

This sequence joins TRBV15 and TRBJ2-1; D uncertain. CDR3 size: 13 residues. The V and J ends lost 1 base and 7 bases respectively, with 8 bases between them. Germline assignment: CDR1 LNHNV and CDR2 YYDKDF (reference sequence). CDR3 coding DNA: TGTGCCACCAGCAGAGCCAGGCTTAATGAGCAGTTCTTC. This sequence encodes CATSRARLNEQFF.

The chain recombines TRBV12-3 or TRBV12-4 with TRBJ2-1; D is uncertain. Trimming took 8 bases from V and 6 from J, leaving 14 bases between them. The length of the CDR3 is 13 residues. CDR3 protein: CASRTFLVNEQFF. Here the CDR3 DNA reads TGTGCCAGCCGAACTTTCCTAGTCAATGAGCAGTTCTTC.

V gene TRBV7-9 combines with J gene TRBJ1-1; TRBD1 matches 7 bases. The V and J ends lost 4 bases and 1 base, in that order; junction bases with no gene match: 9. CDR1 is SEHNR, CDR2 FQNEAQ, per germline (reference sequence). The CDR3 loop spans 16 amino acids. CDR3 amino acids: CASSSEGYRGNTEAFF. As DNA, the CDR3 is TGTGCCAGCAGCTCCGAGGGTTACAGGGGGAACACTGAAGCTTTCTTT.